The 24 T cell receptor beta chains below were found in one sample sequenced in a study of response to subunit inactivated influenza vaccine. TCRdb reanalysed the RT-PCR reads using MiXCR and keeps one entry per CDR3 protein. Of more than 600,000 distinct CDR3 sequences in the sample, about a fifth were seen once. Sequenced here: PBMCs from blood, sampled 5 days after vaccination. These receptor sequences come from a man aged 50 to 59 who received an inactivated influenza vaccine.

This clonotype was counted only a few times. This chain links TRBV29-1 with TRBJ2-5; D is uncertain. Germline V lookup: CDR1 SQVTM, CDR2 ANQGSEA. The V end lost 1 base, the J end lost 4 bases, and 7 bases lay between the germline ends. This CDR3 has 12 residues. The chain's CDR3 is CSVEVLPETQYF. For the CDR3, the DNA is TGCAGCGTTGAAGTACTGCCAGAGACCCAGTACTTC.

The chain recombines TRBV29-1 with TRBJ2-1; TRBD1 or TRBD2 may be the D gene (5 bases each). CDR1 and CDR2 from the germline V gene are SQVTM and ANQGSEA. V lost 6 bases, J lost 3 bases, and 15 bases lay in between. This CDR3 has 14 residues. The CDR3 DNA follows: TGCAGCGTCCTAGGGGAGACAAGCTACAATGAGCAGTTCTTC. Amino acid sequence: CSVLGETSYNEQFF.

The chain carries TRBV7-9 and TRBJ2-7; TRBD1 matches 8 bases. This CDR3 has 14 residues. In germline, CDR1 is SEHNR, CDR2 FQNEAQ (reference sequence). J lost 4 bases, V lost 6 bases, and 8 bases had no gene match. In nucleotides, the CDR3 is TGTGCCAGCAGTACGGACAGGGTTCAATACGAGCAGTACTTC. Translated, it gives CASSTDRVQYEQYF.

The count of this clonotype is one. The V call is TRBV6-1, the J call TRBJ2-5; a weak D match, TRBD2 (6 bases). This CDR3 spans 15 amino acids. V shed 5 bases and J shed 5 bases, with 18 bases lying between them. Germline-derived CDR1 and CDR2 are MNHNS and SASEGT. The CDR3 DNA follows: TGTGCCAGCAGTCGAGCCCTTAGCGGCGGCGAGACCCAGTACTTC. The encoded protein is CASSRALSGGETQYF.

The chain uses TRBV10-3 and TRBJ2-5, with 7 bases identical to TRBD2. Germline trimming cut 0 bases from V and 5 bases from J; bases unmatched to any gene: 3. Germline V lookup: CDR1 ENHRY, CDR2 SYGVKD. CDR3 size: 14 residues. The DNA of the CDR3 is TGTGCCATCAGTGAGTCGGGAGGGATGGAGACCCAGTACTTC. This translates into CAISESGGMETQYF.

This clonotype was detected a few times. The CDR3 DNA is TGTGCCAGCAGCCAAGTTGGTGGCAATGAGCAGTTCTTC. Translated: CASSQVGGNEQFF. This chain connects TRBV4-2 to TRBJ2-1; no clear D. Germline values: CDR1 LGHNA, CDR2 YNFKEQ. The ends were cut back, 1 base at V and 6 bases at J, with 7 bases in the middle. CDR3 length equals 13 residues.

The J gene is TRBJ1-2, the V gene TRBV15; a possible D gene is TRBD1 (6 bases). Germline CDR1 and CDR2: LNHNV and YYDKDF (reference sequence). Trimming left V 0 bases short and J 4 bases short, with 12 bases between. The CDR3 loop spans 15 amino acids. The CDR3 DNA sequence: TGTGCCACCAGCAGAGATCTACAGGGCGCCTATGGCTACACCTTC. This codes for CATSRDLQGAYGYTF.

The chain links TRBV7-9 to TRBJ2-2; D gene unclear. The germline V and J ends were trimmed by 3 bases and 2 bases, with 13 bases remaining between them. The length of the CDR3 is 16 residues. The V gene's germline CDR1 is SEHNR and CDR2 FQNEAQ (reference sequence). CDR3 nucleotide sequence: TGTGCCAGCAGCTTGGCGAGCCGGGTTAACACCGGGGAGCTGTTTTTT. This translates into CASSLASRVNTGELFF.

In this sample, this clonotype turned up a few times. V usage is TRBV29-1 and J usage is TRBJ2-7; the match to TRBD2 covers 11 bases. The V gene's germline CDR1 is SQVTM and CDR2 ANQGSEA. The V and J ends lost 5 bases and 2 bases, in that order; junction bases with no gene match: 2. This CDR3 has 13 residues. CDR3: CSVYSGRAYEQYF. The CDR3 region has the DNA TGCAGCGTTTATAGCGGGAGGGCCTACGAGCAGTACTTC.

The chain employs TRBV7-8 and TRBJ1-5; 7 nucleotides align to TRBD1. The CDR3 has 15 residues. The V segment lost 5 bases and the J segment 3 bases; nucleotides outside the gene matches: 7. The germline V gene encodes CDR1 SGHVS and CDR2 FQNEAQ. CDR3 nucleotides: TGTGCCAGCAGCGCAATGACAGGGATCAATCAGCCCCAGCATTTT. It yields the protein CASSAMTGINQPQHF.

The rearrangement links TRBV4-3 to TRBJ2-1, with D perhaps matching TRBD1 (5 bases). Germline CDR1 LGHNA, CDR2 YSLEER. The CDR3 length is 15 residues. V was pared by 1 base and J by 9 bases, with 16 bases between. CDR3 residues: CASSQVRGPIFEQFF. The CDR3 DNA sequence: TGCGCCAGCAGCCAAGTAAGGGGTCCGATTTTTGAGCAGTTCTTC.

This clonotype occurred a few times. The rearrangement joins TRBV7-2 to TRBJ2-7; D is possibly TRBD2 (6 bases). The ends were cut back, 5 bases at V and 3 bases at J, with 11 bases in the middle. The germline V gene has CDR1 SGHTA and CDR2 FQGNSA. The CDR3 extends over 13 amino acids. In nucleotides, the CDR3 is TGTGCCAGCAGCCCCCGGGGGTTCTACGAGCAGTACTTC. This sequence encodes CASSPRGFYEQYF.

The chain links TRBV2 to TRBJ2-7; 7 nucleotides align to TRBD2. With V trimmed by 3 bases and J by 3 bases, 14 bases remained unmatched. The CDR3 totals 17 residues. The germline CDR1 and CDR2 sequences are SNHLY and FYNNEI. CDR3 in DNA: TGTGCCAGCAGTGACTCCGGAGTACCGGGGGGTCTCTACGAGCAGTACTTC. Translating gives CASSDSGVPGGLYEQYF.

This clonotype appeared a few times. This sequence joins TRBV27 and TRBJ2-1, with 7 bases fitting TRBD2. V lost 7 bases, J lost 4 bases, and 7 bases stayed unmatched. The CDR3 has 14 residues. CDR1 MNHEY and CDR2 SMNVEV come from the germline V gene (reference sequence). Here the CDR3 reads CASTPAAGYNEQFF. The CDR3 bases are TGTGCCAGCACCCCCGCAGCGGGATACAATGAGCAGTTCTTC.

The sample holds a few counts of this clonotype. The chain joins TRBV5-1 to TRBJ2-3; D is ambiguous. CDR1 is SGHRS and CDR2 is YFSETQ in the germline V gene. This CDR3 is built from 14 residues. The V gene lost 0 bases and the J gene lost 1 base, with 6 bases spanning the gap. DNA for the CDR3: TGCGCCAGCAGCTTGGAGAGTCGCACAGATACGCAGTATTTT. Its translation: CASSLESRTDTQYF.

The CDR3 here is CASSEVWGELSSGANVLTF. CDR3 coding DNA: TGTGCCAGCAGTGAAGTCTGGGGGGAGCTTAGCTCTGGGGCCAACGTCCTGACTTTC. The V gene is TRBV6-1, the J gene TRBJ2-6; D perhaps matches TRBD2 (6 bases). The CDR3 runs to 19 residues. Per the germline V gene, CDR1 is MNHNS and CDR2 is SASEGT. V was pared by 1 base and J by 0 bases, with 16 bases between.

The sample holds a few counts of this clonotype. The chain links TRBV15 to TRBJ2-7, with TRBD1 matching 7 bases. V was clipped by 2 bases and J by 5 bases; unmatched bases: 6. The germline V gene encodes CDR1 LNHNV and CDR2 YYDKDF (reference sequence). There are 14 residues in the CDR3. The CDR3 protein is CATSRRQGKDEQYF. The CDR3 bases are TGTGCCACCAGCAGAAGACAGGGAAAGGACGAGCAGTACTTC.

This clonotype has more than one count but fewer than ten. This chain connects TRBV15 to TRBJ2-3; TRBD2 aligns across 10 bases. J lost 1 base, V lost 5 bases, and 3 bases had no gene match. This CDR3 has 15 residues. The V gene's germline CDR1 is LNHNV and CDR2 YYDKDF (reference sequence). CDR3 DNA sequence: TGTGCCACCAGCTCAGGACTAGCGGGCACAGATACGCAGTATTTT. Translating gives CATSSGLAGTDTQYF.

Many counts were recorded for this clonotype. The J gene is TRBJ2-7, the V gene TRBV5-5, with D perhaps TRBD1 or TRBD2 (5 bases each). Germline-derived CDR1 and CDR2 are SGHKS and YYEKEE (reference sequence). This CDR3 has 13 residues. Trimming left V 0 bases short and J 6 bases short, with 10 bases between. CDR3 residues: CASSLVVGTEQYF. The CDR3 nucleotides are TGTGCCAGCAGCTTGGTTGTCGGGACCGAGCAGTACTTC.

The rearrangement links TRBV11-2 to TRBJ2-3; 15 bases match TRBD2. The V and J ends lost 3 bases and 4 bases, in that order; junction bases with no gene match: 8. The CDR3 length is 18 residues. Germline V lookup: CDR1 SGHAT, CDR2 FQNNGV. CDR3 loop: CASSFPGTSGRRPDTQYF. The CDR3 DNA reads as TGTGCCAGCAGCTTCCCCGGGACTAGCGGGAGGCGCCCAGATACGCAGTATTTT.

This clonotype was seen ten or more times. The rearrangement uses TRBV12-3 or TRBV12-4 and TRBJ2-3; possible D gene TRBD2, 6 bases. Deletions cut 6 bases from V and 2 bases from J, with 9 bases between. The CDR3 has 13 amino acids. The CDR3 loop reads CASRGLVTDTQYF. The CDR3 coding sequence is TGTGCCAGCAGGGGACTCGTCACAGATACGCAGTATTTT.

The rearrangement joins TRBV20-1 to TRBJ2-1, with 9 nucleotides matching TRBD1. The germline CDR1 and CDR2 sequences are DFQATT and SNEGSKA (reference sequence). The CDR3 is made up of 14 amino acids. V was pared by 3 bases and J by 3 bases, with 3 bases of the junction left unmatched. The CDR3 protein is CSARGTGFYNEQFF. In nucleotides, the CDR3 is TGCAGTGCTAGGGGGACAGGGTTCTACAATGAGCAGTTCTTC.

This clonotype was found a few times. The chain links TRBV4-3 to TRBJ2-3, with 8 bases aligning to TRBD2. V was pared by 4 bases and J by 4 bases, with 13 bases of the junction left unmatched. The CDR3 is 17 residues long. CDR1 is LGHNA and CDR2 is YSLEER in the germline V gene. CDR3 amino acids: CASSLGTGTRWADTQYF. The CDR3 DNA is TGCGCCAGCAGCCTCGGAACCGGGACTAGGTGGGCAGATACGCAGTATTTT.

The J gene is TRBJ1-3, the V gene TRBV2; 7 bases agree with TRBD1. Germline assignment: CDR1 SNHLY and CDR2 FYNNEI. The CDR3 loop spans 17 amino acids. The trim removed 8 bases at V and 0 bases at J, leaving 13 bases unmatched. The DNA for the CDR3 is TGTGCCAGCTCGACAGGGAACAGTCCTCCCTCTGGAAACACCATATATTTT. Amino acid sequence: CASSTGNSPPSGNTIYF.